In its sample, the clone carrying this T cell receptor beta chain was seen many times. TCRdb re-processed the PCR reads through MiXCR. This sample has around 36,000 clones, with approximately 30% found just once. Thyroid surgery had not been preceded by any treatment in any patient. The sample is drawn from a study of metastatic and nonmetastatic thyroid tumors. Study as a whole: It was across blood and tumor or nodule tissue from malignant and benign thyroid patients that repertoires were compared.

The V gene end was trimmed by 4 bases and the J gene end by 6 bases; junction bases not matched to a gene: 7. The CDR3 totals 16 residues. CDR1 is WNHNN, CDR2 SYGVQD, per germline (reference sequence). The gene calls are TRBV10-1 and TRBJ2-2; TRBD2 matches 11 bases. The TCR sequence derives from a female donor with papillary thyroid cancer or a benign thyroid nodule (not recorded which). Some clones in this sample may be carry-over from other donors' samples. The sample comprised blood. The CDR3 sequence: CASSGASGRIPGELFF. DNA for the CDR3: TGCGCCAGCAGTGGGGCTAGCGGGAGGATCCCCGGGGAGCTGTTTTTT.